A selection of T cell receptor beta chains follows, all from one sample in a study of CD4 and CD8 cells across lung adenocarcinoma regions. TCRdb reprocessed the PCR reads with MiXCR, giving one entry per CDR3 protein. This sample carries over 10,000 distinct CDR3 sequences, about 56% of them seen once, and the ten largest clones take 35% to 40%. Sequencing used CD8+ T cells from the margin of a lung tumor. The receptors stem from a female donor with lung adenocarcinoma. The CD4 and CD8 labels of this study may be unreliable. Both conserved end residues are trimmed from each CDR3. Clone size is stated in some rows and not others, as once, few, many or a class when expanded.

clone_size	v_call	cdr3_aa
NA	TRBV6-8	ASSARGHPATDTQY
NA	TRBV6-1	ASRTGAETQY
NA	TRBV6-5	ASSYGTSGKNEQF
few	TRBV6-1	AGSEAGGTDTQY
NA	TRBV25-1	ASSGYRAYNEQF
NA	TRBV4-1	ASSRQGSTEAF
NA	TRBV6-1	ASKDRDLSGANVLT
few	TRBV7-6	ASSSTDSMNTEAF
NA	TRBV6-5	ASSYTHTDMQY
NA	TRBV6-1	ASGPSGDRTTETQY
NA	TRBV10-1	ACSDTGRGAKNTQY
NA	TRBV6-1	ASSRSSATYEQY
medium-sized	TRBV6-1	ASRDYDSFANTGELF
NA	TRBV10-1	ASGGNGGRATDTQY
few	TRBV7-2	ASSGGQSSYNEQF
NA	TRBV6-1	AGPGGLIGETQY
NA	TRBV6-1	ASSPSGGATDMQY
medium-sized	TRBV6-1	ASLFVETQY
NA	TRBV6-1	ASRDLPSVDTQY
once	TRBV9	ASSVDGVGTQY
few	TRBV4-1	ASSQGWDREEYGYT
NA	TRBV6-1	ASNAGSSTDTQY
NA	TRBV11-2	ASSLDQWKETQY
few	TRBV6-4	ASSDLAGGVNEQF
few	TRBV10-2	ASSGGREKNEQF
NA	TRBV6-5	ASSYQITGGVRNEQF
NA	TRBV10-2	ASSAGTNYNEQF
few	TRBV6-1	ASRVSGSGLNEQF
medium-sized	TRBV6-1	ASSERSYGYT
large	TRBV7-2	ASSRGHRGNGDIQY
NA	TRBV6-1	ASSNFGDTQY
NA	TRBV10-1	AGRGVRGEETQY
NA	TRBV10-3	AADGYYEQY
NA	TRBV4-1	ASSPEGDPRETQY
NA	TRBV6-1	ASNRDRGRYEQY
NA	TRBV30	AWSVAREGEYEQY
few	TRBV6-1	ASSVASGGAAEQF
few	TRBV10-3	AGHGGRDKETQY
many	TRBV6-1	ASSGGEVTEAF
medium-sized	TRBV7-9	ASSDRTGGSINEQF
few	TRBV6-1	ASSAQGGLSPRNEQF
many	TRBV10-3	AISESNTLRDTEAF
few	TRBV7-3	ASSLTGDSRTQY
NA	TRBV6-1	ASRFGQGGYT
NA	TRBV10-1	ASSGGPGTSGRETQY
NA	TRBV10-1	ASSLRDRSYEQY
few	TRBV6-1	ASRGQGARDEQF
medium-sized	TRBV4-2	ASSPGSYTQY
NA	TRBV4-1	ASGPGRRATNTQY
NA	TRBV7-2	ASSLGAAPSDTQY